This T cell receptor beta chain was recorded in a study of identifying expanded T cells in peripheral blood. Trimming pared 0 bases from V and 0 bases from J, leaving 10 bases between. Germline CDR1 is SGDLS and CDR2 is YYNGEE. This CDR3 contains 16 residues. During the collection period, no donor immune events like infections were recorded. Only in-frame clones appear in the TCRdb table, and some are missing; sequencing was by immunoSEQ multiplex PCR. The data hold around 100,000 clones, with 70% to 90% observed a single time. The sequenced material came from blood. The chain uses TRBV9 and TRBJ2-1; tentative D call: TRBD2 (6 bases). This receptor was identified in a person between 18 and 70 years old in good health. In nucleotides, the CDR3 is TGTGCCAGCAGCGTAGATATGCGGGGCTCCTACAATGAGCAGTTCTTC. Amino acid sequence: CASSVDMRGSYNEQFF.